A selection of T cell receptor beta chains follows, all from one sample in a study of T-cell reconstitution after alpha-beta-depleted transplantation in children. TCRdb itself ran the PCR reads through MiXCR, one entry per CDR3 protein. The table lists some 100,000 distinct CDR3 sequences, 15% to 19% of them singletons. Sequences were derived from PBMCs, mostly from graft donor cells, sampled 180 days after TCRalphabeta/CD19-depleted stem cell transplant. Every receptor here comes from a male patient aged 2 to 10 who had a stem cell transplant for acute lymphoblastic leukemia, so the T cells may come from the graft donor. CDR3s include the opening cysteine and the closing phenylalanine or tryptophan.

J gene,CDR3 length,V gene,CDR3 protein
TRBJ2-3,17,TRBV11-1,CASSLPSGSPGRDTQYF
TRBJ2-1,15,TRBV3-1,CASSRSFPSYNEQFF
TRBJ1-1,15,TRBV25-1,CASSESGAGDTEAFF
TRBJ2-1,14,TRBV5-5,CASSLAGGSNEQFF
TRBJ1-1,15,TRBV28,CASSPFGALNTEAFF
TRBJ2-7,14,TRBV7-6,CASSLQPGQSEQYF
TRBJ2-5,12,TRBV5-1,CASSPPTVTQYF
TRBJ2-2,17,TRBV14,CASSQDGYGLGTGELFF
TRBJ1-5,15,TRBV5-1,CASSLEGVSNQPQHF
TRBJ2-5,14,TRBV19,CASSETDREETQYF
TRBJ2-3,16,TRBV5-5,CASSLTGRASTDTQYF
TRBJ2-5,15,TRBV29-1,CSVEIAGLRQETQYF
TRBJ1-1,15,TRBV6-1,CASSKGHGLATEAFF
TRBJ1-5,14,TRBV12-3/TRBV12-4,CASSLTGDGQPQHF
TRBJ2-7,12,TRBV12-3/TRBV12-4,CASSLQSYEQYF
TRBJ2-6,17,TRBV5-1,CASSLGDRTSGANVLTF
TRBJ2-2,16,TRBV5-1,CASSSQGLVNTGELFF
TRBJ2-3,12,TRBV7-2,CASSPYTDTQYF
TRBJ1-2,14,TRBV15,CATSREHGNYGYTF